Presented here are 27 T cell receptor beta chains from one specimen sequenced in a study of shared clonotypes between healthy human individuals. In the naive CD8 group, cells lacked CD45RO and were positively selected for CCR7, so terminally differentiated effector memory CD45RA+ cells were left out. Assay used: immunoSEQ multiplex PCR; TCRdb lists only in-frame clones, some missing. The table has over 2,000,000 clones, roughly 93% seen once. The sequenced material came from naive CD8+ T cells from PBMCs. The receptors come from a young man in good health. Some clones in this sample may be carry-over from other donors' samples.

The rearrangement joins TRBV27 to TRBJ2-7, with D maybe TRBD1 (6 bases). The ends were cut back, 10 bases at V and 5 bases at J, with 18 bases in the middle. Germline V gene lookup returns CDR1 MNHEY and CDR2 SMNVEV (reference sequence). This CDR3 contains 13 residues. CDR3 sequence: CATRDILNHEQYF. The CDR3 region has the DNA TGTGCCACCAGGGACATCCTGAACCACGAGCAGTACTTC.

CDR3 nucleotides: TGCGCCAGCAGCCAAGTAGGGGGTCTAGCAGGGGAGCAGTTCTTC. This encodes CASSQVGGLAGEQFF. The J gene is TRBJ2-1, the V gene TRBV4-1; tentatively, D is TRBD1 (6 bases). Germline-derived CDR1 and CDR2 are MGHRA and YSYEKL. The CDR3 contains 15 residues. Trimming took off 1 base at V and 10 bases at J, with 17 bases between the two ends.

About this clone itself: At the DNA level, this CDR3 is encoded by other sequences in the same sample as well. V and J are TRBV9 and TRBJ2-3; D possibly uses TRBD1 or TRBD2 (5 bases each). Trimming left V 3 bases short and J 3 bases short, with 14 bases between. The CDR3 runs 15 residues. Germline values: CDR1 SGDLS, CDR2 YYNGEE. The CDR3 nucleotides read TGTGCCAGCAGCGCCACGGGGCGCAGTACAGATACGCAGTATTTT. It yields the protein CASSATGRSTDTQYF.

This clone was counted a single time. This sample includes further DNA sequences coding for the same CDR3. This sequence joins TRBV27 and TRBJ1-1; 8 bases are shared with TRBD1. Germline values: CDR1 MNHEY, CDR2 SMNVEV (reference sequence). This CDR3 has 14 residues. The V gene end was trimmed by 6 bases and the J gene end by 1 base; junction bases not matched to a gene: 4. The CDR3 sequence is CASSLGTGNTEAFF. CDR3 bases: TGTGCCAGCAGCCTAGGGACAGGGAACACTGAAGCTTTCTTT.

V is TRBV29-1 and J is TRBJ1-2; D call uncertain. Per germline, CDR1 SQVTM and CDR2 ANQGSEA. The V end was cut by 4 bases, the J end by 2 bases, with 5 bases between. The length of the CDR3 is 11 residues. The CDR3 loop is CSVGRNYGYTF. Here the CDR3 DNA reads TGCAGCGTTGGCAGGAACTATGGCTACACCTTC.

The chain couples TRBV9 to TRBJ2-1; D may match TRBD1 or TRBD2 (6 bases each). The CDR3 spans 18 residues. Germline CDR1 SGDLS, CDR2 YYNGEE. The V end lost 0 bases, the J end lost 3 bases, and 19 bases lay between the germline ends. CDR3 nucleotides: TGTGCCAGCAGCGTAGGCCCGGCAGGGGACTCCATCTACAATGAGCAGTTCTTC. As protein: CASSVGPAGDSIYNEQFF.

The gene calls are TRBV30 and TRBJ2-7, with a weak D call TRBD2 (5 bases). V was clipped by 3 bases and J by 6 bases, with 9 bases between them. Germline loops: CDR1 GTSNPN, CDR2 SVGIG (reference sequence). This CDR3 has 11 amino acids. The CDR3 DNA reads as TGTGCCTGGAGGTTAGAGGGCGAGCAGTACTTC. It translates to CAWRLEGEQYF.

V is TRBV19 and J is TRBJ2-2, with D possibly being TRBD2 (5 bases). Germline CDR1 is LNHDA and CDR2 is SQIVND (reference sequence). The CDR3 spans 14 residues. Trimming shortened V by 5 bases and J by 4 bases, and 11 bases separated the two germline ends. The CDR3 sequence is CASSRAGVTGELFF. In nucleotides, the CDR3 is TGTGCCAGTAGTCGGGCGGGTGTCACCGGGGAGCTGTTTTTT.

This clone was seen once. The chain links TRBV11-2 to TRBJ1-2; possible D gene TRBD1, 6 bases. V was clipped by 2 bases and J by 5 bases, with 18 bases between them. The CDR3 is 16 residues long. CDR1 and CDR2 from the germline V gene are SGHAT and FQNNGV. The CDR3 DNA follows: TGTGCCAGCAGCTTAACCCAGACTCGGACAGCGTATGGCTACACCTTC. It translates to CASSLTQTRTAYGYTF. Full variable domain (outside the CDR3, taken from reference TRBV11-2 and TRBJ1-2): EAGVAQSPRYKIIEKRQSVAFWCNPISGHATLYWYQQILGQGPKLLIQFQNNGVVDDSQLPKDRFSAERLKGVDSTLKIQPAKLEDSAVYLCASSLTQTRTAYGYTFGSGTRLTVV.

The sample holds one count of this clone. This chain uses TRBV9 with TRBJ2-1; TRBD2 matches 11 bases. J lost 15 bases, V lost 3 bases, and 17 bases had no gene match. Germline loops: CDR1 SGDLS, CDR2 YYNGEE. The CDR3 contains 16 residues. The CDR3 nucleotides are TGTGCCAGCAGCGATATAGCGGGAGGGCCTGCTGTTCGGCCGTTCTTC. It encodes CASSDIAGGPAVRPFF.

J is TRBJ1-1 and V is TRBV7-9, with D perhaps TRBD1 (6 bases). The CDR3 has 13 amino acids. V was clipped by 8 bases and J by 7 bases, with 17 bases between them. Germline V CDR1 and CDR2: SEHNR, FQNEAQ (reference sequence). The DNA of the CDR3 is TGTGCCAGCTCGGGAGGGGGTTATTATGAAGCTTTCTTT. It codes for CASSGGGYYEAFF. The full variable domain, completed using reference TRBV7-9 and TRBJ1-1, is DTGVSQNPRHKITKRGQNVTFRCDPISEHNRLYWYRQTLGQGPEFLTYFQNEAQLEKSRLLSDRFSAERPKGSFSTLEIQRTEQGDSAMYLCASSGGGYYEAFFGQGTRLTVV.

In DNA, the CDR3 is TGTGCCAGCAGCTCCCCACGTAGGGCTCGTGGGGACACTGAAGCTTTCTTT. This encodes CASSSPRRARGDTEAFF. The genes are TRBV7-9 and TRBJ1-1; no reliable D call. Trimming took off 4 bases at V and 3 bases at J, with 21 bases between the two ends. CDR3 length: 17 residues. Germline CDR1 SEHNR, CDR2 FQNEAQ (reference sequence). Variable domain in full (rest from reference TRBV7-9 and TRBJ1-1): DTGVSQNPRHKITKRGQNVTFRCDPISEHNRLYWYRQTLGQGPEFLTYFQNEAQLEKSRLLSDRFSAERPKGSFSTLEIQRTEQGDSAMYLCASSSPRRARGDTEAFFGQGTRLTVV.

The chain uses TRBV7-9 and TRBJ1-5; 8 nucleotides line up with TRBD1. From germline, CDR1 is SEHNR and CDR2 FQNEAQ (reference sequence). The CDR3 is 15 amino acids. V shed 4 bases and J 5 bases; nucleotides not matched to a gene: 7. Written as DNA, the CDR3 is TGTGCCAGCAGCTCGCCCGGACAGGGAGATCAGCCCCAGCATTTT. Its translation: CASSSPGQGDQPQHF. The full variable domain, with the rest looked up from reference TRBV7-9 and TRBJ1-5, is DTGVSQNPRHKITKRGQNVTFRCDPISEHNRLYWYRQTLGQGPEFLTYFQNEAQLEKSRLLSDRFSAERPKGSFSTLEIQRTEQGDSAMYLCASSSPGQGDQPQHFGDGTRLSIL.

The genes are TRBV5-5 and TRBJ2-7; TRBD2 matches 9 bases. The germline gives CDR1 SGHKS, CDR2 YYEKEE (reference sequence). After removal of 4 bases from V and 4 bases from J, the junction contained 15 bases not matched to a gene. The CDR3 contains 17 residues. The CDR3 sequence: CASSLHPSGTVPYEQYF. Written as DNA, the CDR3 is TGTGCCAGCAGCCTCCACCCTAGCGGGACCGTCCCTTACGAGCAGTACTTC.

Regarding this clone: A read error may be the cause here, since a much bigger clone is one base away. Distinct nucleotide sequences in the sample also encode this CDR3. The chain uses TRBV27 and TRBJ2-2; D ambiguous. Germline CDR1 MNHEY, CDR2 SMNVEV (reference sequence). V was pared by 6 bases and J by 2 bases, with 1 base between. The CDR3 is 11 residues long. CDR3 DNA sequence: TGTGCCAGCAGAAACACCGGGGAGCTGTTTTTT. Translated: CASRNTGELFF.

For the CDR3, the DNA is TGTGCCAGCAGCATATCGGGGGTTCAGCCCCAGCATTTT. Translated: CASSISGVQPQHF. The genes are TRBV6-5 and TRBJ1-5, with a possible D match to TRBD1 (5 bases). The CDR3 totals 13 residues. Germline V CDR1 and CDR2: MNHEY, SVGAGI. Trimming pared 6 bases from V and 6 bases from J, leaving 12 bases between.

Details on this clone: The sample carries other DNA sequences with the same CDR3. The chain recombines TRBV4-3 with TRBJ1-1; a possible D gene is TRBD1 (6 bases). V lost 0 bases, J lost 6 bases, and 8 bases lay in between. This CDR3 spans 13 amino acids. The germline CDR1 and CDR2 sequences are LGHNA and YSLEER. The CDR3 region is CASSQDQGSEAFF. The CDR3 DNA reads TGCGCCAGCAGCCAAGATCAGGGGTCTGAAGCTTTCTTT.

The chain couples TRBV9 to TRBJ2-1; tentative D call: TRBD1 (5 bases). Looked up from germline, CDR1 is SGDLS and CDR2 is YYNGEE. V lost 0 bases to trimming and J lost 2 bases, with 21 bases between them. The CDR3 totals 19 residues. The DNA of the CDR3 is TGTGCCAGCAGCGTAGTAGGGGTTCCCTTCGCGGAGACCTACAATGAGCAGTTCTTC. Protein product: CASSVVGVPFAETYNEQFF.

The chain is built from TRBV4-3 and TRBJ2-3, with 7 positions matching TRBD2. J was trimmed by 2 bases and V by 1 base; bases with no gene match: 6. The germline V gene encodes CDR1 LGHNA and CDR2 YSLEER. The CDR3 runs to 16 residues. CDR3 sequence: CASSQAAGAFTDTQYF. As DNA, the CDR3 is TGCGCCAGCAGCCAAGCCGCGGGAGCGTTCACAGATACGCAGTATTTT.

CDR3 amino acids: CASSQVYYKRGQGNTEAFF. CDR3 sequence (DNA): TGCGCCAGCAGCCAAGTTTACTATAAGAGGGGACAGGGGAACACTGAAGCTTTCTTT. V is TRBV4-3 and J is TRBJ1-1; the match to TRBD1 covers 9 bases. The CDR3 extends over 19 amino acids. Germline CDR1 is LGHNA and CDR2 is YSLEER. The V and J ends lost 1 base and 1 base, in that order; junction bases with no gene match: 13.

The CDR3 loop is CASSFGGGSGSYEQYF. The CDR3 bases are TGTGCCAGCAGTTTCGGGGGGGGCAGCGGCTCCTACGAGCAGTACTTC. This chain connects TRBV27 to TRBJ2-7; 8 bases are a match to TRBD2. The CDR3 extends over 16 amino acids. CDR1 is MNHEY and CDR2 is SMNVEV in the germline V gene (reference sequence). V gave up 3 bases and J gave up 0 bases; unmatched junction bases: 7.

This sequence joins TRBV29-1 and TRBJ2-1; D not resolved. The CDR3 length is 10 residues. V shed 7 bases and J shed 7 bases, with 8 bases lying between them. CDR1 and CDR2 from the germline V gene are SQVTM and ANQGSEA. In DNA form, the CDR3 reads TGCAGCGGACGGTGGAATGAGCAGTTCTTC. The encoded protein is CSGRWNEQFF.

V usage is TRBV4-1 and J usage is TRBJ2-1; TRBD2 agrees at 7 bases. Germline-derived CDR1 and CDR2 are MGHRA and YSYEKL. Germline trimming cut 0 bases from V and 10 bases from J; bases unmatched to any gene: 18. This CDR3 has 18 residues. CDR3 protein: CASSQDFRGSGLLSEQFF. The DNA for the CDR3 is TGCGCCAGCAGCCAAGACTTTCGCGGTAGCGGGTTGCTTTCGGAGCAGTTCTTC.

The chain is built from TRBV28 and TRBJ2-3; a weak D match, TRBD2 (6 bases). The germline V gene encodes CDR1 MDHEN and CDR2 SYDVKM. This CDR3 comprises 15 residues. V dropped 7 bases and J dropped 2 bases, with 16 bases sitting between them. CDR3 coding DNA: TGTGCCAGCAAGCTAATCCGGGGGTTCACAGATACGCAGTATTTT. It translates to CASKLIRGFTDTQYF.

The chain is built from TRBV7-7 and TRBJ1-4; weak D call: TRBD1 (6 bases). With 1 base removed from V and 3 bases from J, the gap between germline ends came to 9 bases. Germline V CDR1 and CDR2: SSHAT, FNYEAQ (reference sequence). The CDR3 consists of 15 residues. The CDR3 spells CASSLGTAPNEKLFF. The CDR3 coding sequence is TGTGCCAGCAGCTTAGGGACAGCGCCTAATGAAAAACTGTTTTTT.

Remarks on this clone: The same CDR3 arises from other DNA sequences in this sample as well. The CDR3 sequence is CASSVVGSGELFF. CDR3 bases: TGTGCCAGCAGCGTAGTTGGTTCCGGGGAGCTGTTTTTT. The gene calls are TRBV9 and TRBJ2-2; no clear D gene. Per germline, CDR1 SGDLS and CDR2 YYNGEE. V shed 0 bases and J shed 6 bases, with 6 bases lying between them. This CDR3 spans 13 amino acids.

The rearrangement uses TRBV7-3 and TRBJ2-7; unclear D gene. The CDR3 loop spans 13 amino acids. CDR1 and CDR2 from the germline V gene are SGHTA and FQGTGA. V lost 5 bases to trimming and J lost 6 bases, with 14 bases between them. DNA for the CDR3: TGTGCCAGCAGCGAAAATTGGGGTCGCGAGCAGTACTTC. Its protein product is CASSENWGREQYF.